This T cell receptor beta chain was found in a study of blood T cell repertoires in COVID-19. Overall study: Sample material is recorded as cDNA or gDNA derived from T cells, B-cell-depleted T cells, or PBMCs.

Assay used: immunoSEQ multiplex PCR; TCRdb lists only in-frame clones, some missing. Among 250,000 or so clones listed, about 91% were seen once. This clone was seen once. The V gene's germline CDR1 is MDHEN and CDR2 SYDVKM. The CDR3 is 16 amino acids. V gave up 8 bases and J gave up 0 bases, with 19 bases separating them. This sequence was found in a man in his forties who had been exposed to COVID-19. Sequencing used PBMCs or T cells enriched from blood (not recorded which). The rearrangement links TRBV28 to TRBJ1-2; D may be TRBD1 (6 bases). The CDR3 bases are TGTGCCAGCCTTTTGAGGGGGGGAATGGCTAACTATGGCTACACCTTC. Translated: CASLLRGGMANYGYTF.